The 21 T cell receptor beta chains presented below share a single source sample, sequenced in a study of blood T cell repertoires in COVID-19. Using immunoSEQ multiplex PCR, the repertoire was profiled, and TCRdb retains in-frame clones only, with some absent. The data hold approximately 75,000 clones, with about 86% observed a single time. The sequencing sample was made of peripheral blood. These TCRs come from a man older than 75 with COVID-19, enrolled during active disease.

The V call is TRBV9, the J call TRBJ2-1; 7 bases are shared with TRBD1. Germline V gene sequence: CDR1 SGDLS, CDR2 YYNGEE. With V trimmed by 0 bases and J by 1 base, 4 bases remained unmatched. This CDR3 has 16 residues. CDR3 sequence: CASSVGTGASYNEQFF. The CDR3 DNA sequence: TGTGCCAGCAGCGTAGGGACAGGCGCGTCCTACAATGAGCAGTTCTTC. Combining the CDR3 with reference TRBV9 and TRBJ2-1 gives the whole variable domain DSGVTQTPKHLITATGQRVTLRCSPRSGDLSVYWYQQSLDQGLQFLIQYYNGEERAKGNILERFSAQQFPDLHSELNLSSLELGDSALYFCASSVGTGASYNEQFFGPGTRLTVL.

This chain connects TRBV2 to TRBJ1-3, with D unresolved. The germline gives CDR1 SNHLY, CDR2 FYNNEI. Trimming took 6 bases from V and 4 from J, leaving 10 bases between them. The CDR3 is 13 amino acids. The CDR3: CASSDFPGNTIYF. CDR3 DNA sequence: TGTGCCAGCAGCGACTTCCCCGGAAACACCATATATTTT. The variable domain in full, with the rest retrieved from reference TRBV2 and TRBJ1-3, is EPEVTQTPSHQVTQMGQEVILRCVPISNHLYFYWYRQILGQKVEFLVSFYNNEISEKSEIFDDQFSVERPDGSNFTLKIRSTKLEDSAMYFCASSDFPGNTIYFGEGSWLTVV.

This chain links TRBV5-1 with TRBJ2-7; the D gene is possibly TRBD2 (6 bases). The germline V gene has CDR1 SGHRS and CDR2 YFSETQ. Trimming shortened V by 2 bases and J by 12 bases, and 15 bases separated the two germline ends. This CDR3 comprises 12 residues. CDR3: CASSLYAGTLYF. CDR3 coding DNA: TGCGCCAGCAGCTTATACGCCGGGACTCTGTACTTC.

The rearrangement joins TRBV5-1 to TRBJ1-6; the match to TRBD1 covers 9 bases. Trimming removed 4 bases from V and 7 bases from J; junction bases left unmatched: 6. CDR1 and CDR2 (germline): SGHRS, YFSETQ. This CDR3 has 15 residues. The CDR3 DNA sequence: TGCGCCAGCAGCATAACCGGGACAGGGAATTCACCCCTCCACTTT. Protein product: CASSITGTGNSPLHF.

For this clone: One end of the junction fails to match germline, which may point to a read error. This chain uses TRBV10-3 with TRBJ1-4; TRBD1 is a possible D gene (6 bases). From germline, CDR1 is ENHRY and CDR2 SYGVKD. The CDR3 runs to 15 residues. CDR3 amino acids: CASSPGDATNEKLFF. The CDR3 DNA sequence: TGTGCCAGCAGTCCAGGGGATGCAACTAATGAAAAACTGTTTTTT.

This rearrangement joins TRBV28 to TRBJ1-1; no clear D gene. CDR1 MDHEN and CDR2 SYDVKM come from the germline V gene. The CDR3 length is 11 residues. This CDR3 reads CVILGNTEAFF. In DNA form, the CDR3 reads TGTGTCATTCTCGGGAACACTGAAGCTTTCTTT.

The CDR3 is CASSYTGTSETQYF. Written as DNA, the CDR3 is TGTGCCAGCAGCTACACCGGGACTAGTGAGACCCAGTACTTC. V is TRBV5-6 and J is TRBJ2-5; TRBD2 agrees at 8 bases. V was pared by 3 bases and J by 5 bases, with 6 bases of the junction left unmatched. CDR1 is SGHDT and CDR2 is YYEEEE in the germline V gene. There are 14 residues in the CDR3.

The rearrangement links TRBV19 to TRBJ2-5, with TRBD1 as a possible D gene (6 bases). This CDR3 is built from 13 residues. Trimming left V 4 bases short and J 3 bases short, with 9 bases between. The germline gives CDR1 LNHDA, CDR2 SQIVND (reference sequence). This CDR3 is CASSTNREETQYF. In nucleotides, the CDR3 is TGTGCCAGTAGTACGAACAGGGAAGAGACCCAGTACTTC.

V is TRBV10-3 and J is TRBJ2-1; possible D gene TRBD1, 6 bases. Per germline, CDR1 ENHRY and CDR2 SYGVKD. Trimming shortened V by 3 bases and J by 5 bases, and 8 bases separated the two germline ends. The CDR3 totals 13 residues. CDR3 coding DNA: TGTGCCATCAGTGAATACAGGGACAATGAGCAGTTCTTC. This sequence encodes CAISEYRDNEQFF.

The CDR3 coding sequence is TGTGCCAGTAGTCTAAGGGGTCGGAACATTCAGTACTTC. It is translated as CASSLRGRNIQYF. This chain links TRBV19 with TRBJ2-4; maybe TRBD1 (5 bases). The CDR3 covers 13 residues. The V and J ends lost 5 bases and 7 bases respectively, with 12 bases between them. Germline-derived CDR1 and CDR2 are LNHDA and SQIVND (reference sequence).

The gene calls are TRBV9 and TRBJ1-2; 9 bases fit TRBD1. This CDR3 spans 15 amino acids. The J segment lost 6 bases and the V segment lost 5 bases, leaving 11 bases of the junction unmatched. Germline lookup yields CDR1 SGDLS and CDR2 YYNGEE. The CDR3 is CASSATGGAVDGYTF. The CDR3 bases are TGTGCCAGCAGTGCTACAGGGGGCGCAGTGGATGGCTACACCTTC. The whole variable domain, remainder taken from reference TRBV9 and TRBJ1-2, is DSGVTQTPKHLITATGQRVTLRCSPRSGDLSVYWYQQSLDQGLQFLIQYYNGEERAKGNILERFSAQQFPDLHSELNLSSLELGDSALYFCASSATGGAVDGYTFGSGTRLTVV.

The V and J genes are TRBV5-1 and TRBJ2-3; 7 positions agree with TRBD1. The CDR3 is 15 amino acids. Trimming cost V 1 base and J 5 bases; bases outside gene matches: 7. The germline V gene has CDR1 SGHRS and CDR2 YFSETQ. The CDR3 coding sequence is TGCGCCAGCAGCTTGCAGGGGGACCCACGAGATACGCAGTATTTT. Encoded protein: CASSLQGDPRDTQYF.

The rearrangement links TRBV6-5 to TRBJ1-2; tentative D call: TRBD1 (6 bases). V dropped 5 bases and J dropped 2 bases, with 6 bases sitting between them. Germline CDR1 and CDR2: MNHEY and SVGAGI. This CDR3 is built from 12 residues. CDR3 sequence: CASSQGNYGYTF. The DNA of the CDR3 is TGTGCCAGCAGTCAGGGGAACTATGGCTACACCTTC.

The chain recombines TRBV6-1 with TRBJ1-5; 9 bases map to TRBD1. Trimming cost V 2 bases and J 7 bases; bases outside gene matches: 9. The CDR3 is made up of 16 amino acids. Germline CDR1 is MNHNS and CDR2 is SASEGT. CDR3 in DNA: TGTGCCAGCAGTGAAAGGCCGGGACAGGGAGGGCAGCCCCAGCATTTT. Its translation is CASSERPGQGGQPQHF.

J is TRBJ2-3 and V is TRBV2, with 7 bases lining up with TRBD1. The CDR3 runs to 15 residues. The junction had 9 bases not matched to a gene; V was cut back by 5 bases and J by 4 bases. CDR1 SNHLY and CDR2 FYNNEI come from the germline V gene. The CDR3 DNA sequence: TGTGCCAGCAGTTCACGGGACAGTAGATCAGATACGCAGTATTTT. As protein: CASSSRDSRSDTQYF.

The chain joins TRBV13 to TRBJ1-1; D is possibly TRBD1 (5 bases). CDR1 is PRHDT and CDR2 is FYEKMQ in the germline V gene (reference sequence). V lost 5 bases and J 3 bases, leaving 19 bases between the germline ends. The CDR3 covers 16 residues. The CDR3 loop reads CASSPLGLPGDTEAFF. CDR3 in DNA: TGTGCCAGCAGCCCACTTGGACTCCCGGGGGACACTGAAGCTTTCTTT.

This chain joins TRBV7-3 and TRBJ2-3; 9 bases fit TRBD1. Trimming took 4 bases from V and 4 from J; bases not matched to a gene: 9. This CDR3 has 16 residues. Germline assignment: CDR1 SGHTA and CDR2 FQGTGA. CDR3 sequence (DNA): TGTGCCAGCAGCTCTCCGGGGACAGGGATGTCAGATACGCAGTATTTT. Translation: CASSSPGTGMSDTQYF.

The rearrangement links TRBV12-3 or TRBV12-4 to TRBJ2-1; D is undetermined. This CDR3 spans 13 amino acids. The V and J ends lost 8 bases and 1 base respectively, with 9 bases between them. CDR3 sequence: CASRKSSYNEQFF. DNA for the CDR3: TGTGCCAGCCGTAAATCGTCCTACAATGAGCAGTTCTTC.

The genes are TRBV11-3 and TRBJ1-1; 10 bases match TRBD1. In germline, CDR1 is SGHNT, CDR2 YENEEA. V lost 5 bases and J lost 4; bases outside the gene matches: 7. The CDR3 is made up of 15 amino acids. The CDR3 region is CASSPRQGAGTEAFF. The DNA of the CDR3 is TGTGCCAGCAGCCCCCGACAGGGGGCGGGCACTGAAGCTTTCTTT.

On this clone: One junction end does not reproduce the germline sequence, and a read error may be involved. The J gene is TRBJ1-6, the V gene TRBV25-1; TRBD1 might be the D (6 bases). The CDR3 consists of 14 residues. Germline loops: CDR1 MGHDK, CDR2 SYGVNS. This CDR3 reads CASTSTGYSSPLHF. In nucleotides, the CDR3 is TGTGCCAGCACCTCCACAGGGTATAGTTCACCCCTCCACTTT.

The chain combines TRBV28 with TRBJ1-5, with D possibly being TRBD1 (5 bases). This CDR3 spans 14 amino acids. Trimming removed 3 bases from V and 4 bases from J, with 10 bases in between. CDR1 MDHEN and CDR2 SYDVKM come from the germline V gene. The CDR3 protein is CASSLGGLNQPQHF. The CDR3 coding sequence is TGTGCCAGCAGTTTGGGGGGGTTAAATCAGCCCCAGCATTTT.